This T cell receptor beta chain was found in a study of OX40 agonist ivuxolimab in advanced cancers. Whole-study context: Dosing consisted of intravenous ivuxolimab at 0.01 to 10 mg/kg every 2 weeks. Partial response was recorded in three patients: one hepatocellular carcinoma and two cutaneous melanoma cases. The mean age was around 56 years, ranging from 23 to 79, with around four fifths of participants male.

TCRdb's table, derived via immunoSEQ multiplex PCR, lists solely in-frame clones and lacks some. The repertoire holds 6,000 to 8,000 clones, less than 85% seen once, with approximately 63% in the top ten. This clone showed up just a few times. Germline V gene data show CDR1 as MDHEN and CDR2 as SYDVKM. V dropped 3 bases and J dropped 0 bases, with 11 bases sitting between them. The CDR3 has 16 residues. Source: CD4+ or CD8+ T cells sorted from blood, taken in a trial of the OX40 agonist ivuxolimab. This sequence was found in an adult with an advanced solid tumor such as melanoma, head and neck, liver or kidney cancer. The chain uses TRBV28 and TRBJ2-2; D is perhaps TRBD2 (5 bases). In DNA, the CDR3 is TGTGCCAGCAGTTTGGATAGCGACGCGAACACCGGGGAGCTGTTTTTT. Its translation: CASSLDSDANTGELFF.